Included here is one TCR beta chain sequence, with context. The data derive from a study of cytomegalovirus exposure and HLA in healthy donors. Germline values: CDR1 SNHLY, CDR2 FYNNEI. Trimming removed 4 bases from V and 6 bases from J, with 16 bases in between. CDR3 length: 15 amino acids. The primer mix had 60 Vbeta and 13 Jbeta primers. Some clones are missing from TCRdb's copy, which holds only in-frame ones; the method was immunoSEQ multiplex PCR. The sample holds some 130,000 clones; around 85% are singletons and the top ten take approximately 6.4%. V usage is TRBV2 and J usage is TRBJ1-5; no firm D call. The TCR sequence derives from a woman in her twenties or thirties in good health and CMV-seropositive. Material: PBMCs. Here the CDR3 DNA reads TGTGCCAGCAGTGTCGAGTGGTCTTTCTCTCAGCCCCAGCATTTT. Its protein is CASSVEWSFSQPQHF.